Listed here are 19 T cell receptor beta chains from one sample, sequenced in a study of cytomegalovirus exposure and HLA in healthy donors. Vbeta (60) and Jbeta (13) primers were used in the PCR. Produced via immunoSEQ multiplex PCR; TCRdb's table is partial and in-frame only. The profile shows around 91,000 clones, 78% of them singletons. Sequencing input: PBMCs. The receptors were sampled from a male donor in good health and CMV-seropositive.

The gene calls are TRBV28 and TRBJ1-1; TRBD1 is a possible D gene (5 bases). This CDR3 is built from 13 residues. V was shortened by 8 bases and J by 6 bases, with 16 bases between the two germline ends. Germline lookup yields CDR1 MDHEN and CDR2 SYDVKM. The CDR3 here is CASGPPGIPEAFF. Written as DNA, the CDR3 is TGTGCCAGCGGACCCCCAGGGATCCCTGAAGCTTTCTTT.

The chain carries TRBV30 and TRBJ2-3; TRBD2 aligns across 8 bases. The J segment lost 3 bases and the V segment lost 0 bases, leaving 5 bases of the junction unmatched. This CDR3 comprises 15 residues. Germline V gene data show CDR1 as GTSNPN and CDR2 as SVGIG (reference sequence). CDR3 loop: CAWSVRRGVTDTQYF. As DNA, the CDR3 is TGTGCCTGGAGTGTAAGGCGGGGGGTAACAGATACGCAGTATTTT.

This clone was counted only a few times. This chain links TRBV5-1 with TRBJ2-7; 12 bases align to TRBD2. Trimming took 6 bases from V and 3 from J; bases not matched to a gene: 7. The CDR3 sequence is 15 residues long. Germline values: CDR1 SGHRS, CDR2 YFSETQ. This chain's CDR3 is CASIGMGLAGYEQYF. The CDR3 nucleotides read TGCGCCAGCATCGGAATGGGACTAGCGGGCTACGAGCAGTACTTC.

V and J are TRBV27 and TRBJ2-1; the match to TRBD2 covers 8 bases. This CDR3 is built from 14 residues. V lost 5 bases to trimming and J lost 3 bases; unmatched junction nucleotides: 3. CDR1 and CDR2 (germline): MNHEY, SMNVEV (reference sequence). The CDR3 region is CASSVSGSYNEQFF. In nucleotides, the CDR3 is TGTGCCAGCAGTGTAAGCGGGAGCTACAATGAGCAGTTCTTC.

The V gene is TRBV6-5, the J gene TRBJ1-2, with 9 bases that match TRBD1. Germline values: CDR1 MNHEY, CDR2 SVGAGI. Unmatched junction bases numbered 9, after V lost 2 bases and J lost 8 bases. The CDR3 covers 15 residues. In DNA, the CDR3 is TGTGCCAGCAGTTACGCATACAGGGGGCGCGACGGCTACACCTTC. Translating gives CASSYAYRGRDGYTF.

V gene TRBV7-9 combines with J gene TRBJ1-5; D gene ambiguous. V was shortened by 1 base and J by 8 bases, with 15 bases between the two germline ends. Germline lookup yields CDR1 SEHNR and CDR2 FQNEAQ (reference sequence). CDR3 length equals 15 residues. CDR3 DNA sequence: TGTGCCAGCAGCTTAGACGACACCCCCTTTAAGCCCCAGCATTTT. It is translated as CASSLDDTPFKPQHF.

This chain joins TRBV7-5 and TRBJ1-2. TRBV7-5 has pseudogene status. The CDR3 totals 12 residues. The CDR3 loop reads CVSSGINYGYTF. For the CDR3, the DNA is TGTGTCAGTTCCGGGATTAACTATGGCTACACCTTC.

Concerning this clone: The same CDR3 can be traced to other DNA sequences in this sample. The chain employs TRBV5-1 and TRBJ1-1; D is possibly TRBD1 (6 bases). The CDR3 runs to 14 residues. In germline, CDR1 is SGHRS, CDR2 YFSETQ. V was clipped by 2 bases and J by 1 base, with 9 bases between them. In DNA form, the CDR3 reads TGCGCCAGCAGCTTTAAGGGACAGAACACTGAAGCTTTCTTT. Its protein is CASSFKGQNTEAFF.

V and J are TRBV14 and TRBJ2-7, with D perhaps matching TRBD2 (6 bases). CDR3 length equals 11 residues. V lost 4 bases to trimming and J lost 8 bases, with 9 bases between them. CDR1 and CDR2 (germline): SGHDN, FVKESK. CDR3 nucleotides: TGTGCCAGCAGCCTGGCGGGGCAGCAGTACTTC. Encoded protein: CASSLAGQQYF.

This clone was counted a few times. The rearrangement joins TRBV19 to TRBJ2-7, with 8 bases fitting TRBD2. The germline CDR1 and CDR2 sequences are LNHDA and SQIVND (reference sequence). CDR3 length equals 13 residues. Losses at the gene ends were 3 bases for V and 6 bases for J; bases not matched to a gene: 4. CDR3 DNA sequence: TGTGCCAGTAGTATCCCGGGAGGGGGCGAGCAGTACTTC. It is translated as CASSIPGGGEQYF.

This chain joins TRBV6-4 and TRBJ2-2, with D possibly matching TRBD2 (5 bases). Germline-derived CDR1 and CDR2 are MRHNA and SNTAGT. V lost 3 bases and J 11 bases, leaving 16 bases between the germline ends. The CDR3 runs to 14 residues. Written as DNA, the CDR3 is TGTGCCAGCAGTGAGCACGCGGAGGTCCCTGAGCTGTTTTTT. Translated, it gives CASSEHAEVPELFF.

This chain links TRBV28 with TRBJ2-3; 7 bases are shared with TRBD2. The CDR3 extends over 15 amino acids. After removal of 6 bases from V and 0 bases from J, the junction contained 6 bases not matched to a gene. CDR1 is MDHEN and CDR2 is SYDVKM in the germline V gene. DNA for the CDR3: TGTGCCAGCAGCCTTACTAGCGCGAGCACAGATACGCAGTATTTT. Translating gives CASSLTSASTDTQYF. The entire variable domain, with the rest obtained from reference TRBV28 and TRBJ2-3, is as follows: DVKVTQSSRYLVKRTGEKVFLECVQDMDHENMFWYRQDPGLGLRLIYFSYDVKMKEKGDIPEGYSVSREKKERFSLILESASTNQTSMYLCASSLTSASTDTQYFGPGTRLTVL.

The chain carries TRBV27 and TRBJ2-3; 10 bases align to TRBD2. V trimming: 7 bases; J trimming: 0 bases; junction bases outside the gene matches: 13. There are 18 residues in the CDR3. CDR1 is MNHEY, CDR2 SMNVEV, per germline (reference sequence). The DNA for the CDR3 is TGTGCCAGCACTTTCTTTAGCGGGGGGTCCGTTAGCACAGATACGCAGTATTTT. Its translation: CASTFFSGGSVSTDTQYF.

The CDR3: CASSSRGSGYTF. The CDR3 nucleotides are TGTGCCAGCAGTTCACGGGGTTCAGGCTACACCTTC. The V gene is TRBV5-4, the J gene TRBJ1-2; D not resolved. Per germline, CDR1 SGHNT and CDR2 YYREEE (reference sequence). The CDR3 is made up of 12 amino acids. Trimming stripped 5 bases from V and 8 bases from J, with 13 bases between.

DNA of the CDR3: TGTGCCAGTAGTATGGCAGGGGCTAGCGAGCAGTACTTC. It yields the protein CASSMAGASEQYF. The chain is built from TRBV19 and TRBJ2-7; maybe TRBD1 (6 bases). The CDR3 is 13 residues long. V was shortened by 3 bases and J by 6 bases, with 12 bases between the two germline ends. Germline V CDR1 and CDR2: LNHDA, SQIVND (reference sequence).

This clone was seen a single time. This chain links TRBV27 with TRBJ1-2, with TRBD1 matching 9 bases. Germline CDR1 is MNHEY and CDR2 is SMNVEV (reference sequence). Trimming took 5 bases from V and 3 from J; bases not matched to a gene: 4. The CDR3 spans 14 residues. The CDR3 DNA reads as TGTGCCAGCAGTGACAGGGGGACAGACTATGGCTACACCTTC. It specifies CASSDRGTDYGYTF.

The chain is built from TRBV6-1 and TRBJ2-5; no firm D call. V was clipped by 0 bases and J by 1 base, with 15 bases between them. The CDR3 is made up of 17 amino acids. In germline, CDR1 is MNHNS, CDR2 SASEGT. DNA for the CDR3: TGTGCCAGCAGTGAAGCCGCACGTCGACTTACCCAAGAGACCCAGTACTTC. Protein sequence: CASSEAARRLTQETQYF.

Points on this clone: The germline gene is not matched at one end of the junction; a read error may be the cause. The rearrangement uses TRBV6-5 and TRBJ2-7, with D perhaps being TRBD1 or TRBD2 (5 bases each). The length of the CDR3 is 14 residues. The V gene's germline CDR1 is MNHEY and CDR2 SVGAGI. The CDR3 DNA follows: TGTGTCAGCAGGGCTAGCTGGGCCCAGGACGAGCAGTACTTC. Amino acid sequence: CVSRASWAQDEQYF.

The rearrangement links TRBV30 to TRBJ2-1, with a weak D call TRBD2 (6 bases). Deletions cut 2 bases from V and 9 bases from J, with 14 bases between. This CDR3 region has 13 residues. Germline assignment: CDR1 GTSNPN and CDR2 SVGIG (reference sequence). The DNA for the CDR3 is TGTGCCTGGAGTCCGCGGGGTTTGGGTGAGCAGTTCTTC. Amino acid sequence: CAWSPRGLGEQFF.